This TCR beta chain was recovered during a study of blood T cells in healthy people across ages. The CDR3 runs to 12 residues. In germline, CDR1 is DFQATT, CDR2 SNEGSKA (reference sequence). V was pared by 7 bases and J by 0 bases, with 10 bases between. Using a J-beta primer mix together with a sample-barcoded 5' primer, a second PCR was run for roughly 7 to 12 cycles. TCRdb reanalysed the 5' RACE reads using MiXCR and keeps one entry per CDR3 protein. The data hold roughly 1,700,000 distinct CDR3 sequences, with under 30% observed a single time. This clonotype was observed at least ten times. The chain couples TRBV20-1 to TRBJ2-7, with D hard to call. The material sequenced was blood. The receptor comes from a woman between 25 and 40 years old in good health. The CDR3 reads CSVLRASYEQYF. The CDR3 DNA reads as TGCAGTGTTCTCCGGGCCTCCTACGAGCAGTACTTC.